Presented here are 27 T cell receptor beta chains from one specimen sequenced in a study of naive and memory T cell subsets. The beta constant-region primer was an equimolar mix of two oligonucleotides covering TRBC1 and TRBC2. A single record per CDR3 protein comes from TCRdb applying MiXCR to the UMI-ligation and nested PCR reads. In the table there are 120,000 to 150,000 distinct CDR3 sequences, about 18% of which are singletons. The sample comprised naive CD4+ T cells from blood. The receptors here all came from a human donor in good health.

This clonotype appeared a few times. The rearrangement joins TRBV11-2 to TRBJ2-2; 7 bases are shared with TRBD2. Per the germline V gene, CDR1 is SGHAT and CDR2 is FQNNGV. V gave up 5 bases and J gave up 9 bases; unmatched junction bases: 24. The CDR3 length is 19 residues. CDR3 sequence (DNA): TGTGCCAGCAGCCTACTGCGTCCGCGGGAGTTCTGGGCGGGCAGGGAGCTGTTTTTT. Its protein product is CASSLLRPREFWAGRELFF.

The chain carries TRBV10-3 and TRBJ1-2; 7 bases match TRBD1. CDR1 is ENHRY and CDR2 is SYGVKD in the germline V gene. J was trimmed by 4 bases and V by 7 bases; bases with no gene match: 9. The CDR3 loop spans 14 amino acids. Here the CDR3 reads CAIKPGQSIYGYTF. Here the CDR3 DNA reads TGTGCCATCAAGCCGGGACAGTCGATCTATGGCTACACCTTC.

This clonotype showed up just a few times. The chain has TRBV20-1 and TRBJ2-7; perhaps TRBD2 as D (6 bases). The CDR3 runs 14 residues. The V end lost 3 bases, the J end lost 1 base, and 13 bases lay between the germline ends. Germline V lookup: CDR1 DFQATT, CDR2 SNEGSKA (reference sequence). Written as DNA, the CDR3 is TGCAGTGCTAGTGTGGGACTTAGTTCCTACGAGCAGTACTTC. Translation: CSASVGLSSYEQYF.

In its sample, this clonotype was seen many times. This chain joins TRBV20-1 and TRBJ2-7, with TRBD2 identical over 12 bases. Germline lookup yields CDR1 DFQATT and CDR2 SNEGSKA (reference sequence). After removal of 5 bases from V and 2 bases from J, the junction contained 7 bases not matched to a gene. There are 15 residues in the CDR3. The CDR3 DNA sequence: TGCAGTGCTCCGACTAGCGGGAGTCTCACCTACGAGCAGTACTTC. Its protein product is CSAPTSGSLTYEQYF.

The V gene is TRBV2, the J gene TRBJ2-5, with D tentatively TRBD2 (5 bases). Germline V lookup: CDR1 SNHLY, CDR2 FYNNEI. The length of the CDR3 is 13 residues. Deletions cut 4 bases from V and 5 bases from J, with 11 bases between. CDR3 nucleotide sequence: TGTGCCAGCAGTGCCGGGATTCCGGAGACCCAGTACTTC. Residues: CASSAGIPETQYF.

The chain couples TRBV6-2 or TRBV6-3 to TRBJ2-3; D unclear. The germline CDR1 and CDR2 sequences are MNHEY and SVGEGT. V was clipped by 5 bases and J by 2 bases, with 5 bases between them. The CDR3 spans 12 residues. The CDR3 DNA follows: TGTGCCAGCAGTGATACCACAGATACGCAGTATTTT. It is translated as CASSDTTDTQYF.

This clonotype occurred a few times. This chain links TRBV12-3 or TRBV12-4 with TRBJ2-7; the D call may be TRBD1 or TRBD2 (5 bases each). V lost 1 base and J lost 7, with 5 bases in between. The CDR3 runs 11 residues. The CDR3 nucleotides read TGTGCCAGCAGTTTAGGGGGGGAGCAGTACTTC. It specifies CASSLGGEQYF.

Note on this clonotype: This sequence may be a read error, since a much larger clone differs from it by one base. This CDR3 is missing its conserved last phenylalanine or tryptophan, likely due to a read error. The gene calls are TRBV24-1 and TRBJ2-7; TRBD2 might be the D (6 bases). The CDR3 loop spans 15 amino acids. Trimming removed 0 bases at V and 3 bases at J, with 11 bases between. Germline V gene sequence: CDR1 KGHDR, CDR2 SFDVKD. For the CDR3, the DNA is TGTGCCACCAGTGATTTGCCCGGGGGAATCTACGAGCAGTACCTC. This translates into CATSDLPGGIYEQYL.

Only a few counts were recorded for this clonotype. The CDR3 here is CASSLGSGRKTDTQYF. Written as DNA, the CDR3 is TGTGCCAGCAGCTTAGGGTCGGGGAGGAAAACAGATACGCAGTATTTT. This rearrangement joins TRBV11-2 to TRBJ2-3; a weak D match, TRBD2 (6 bases). Germline V lookup: CDR1 SGHAT, CDR2 FQNNGV. CDR3 length: 16 amino acids. Trimming stripped 1 base from V and 3 bases from J, with 14 bases between.

This clonotype has only a few counts. The chain couples TRBV12-3 or TRBV12-4 to TRBJ2-7; TRBD2 might be the D (6 bases). Deletions cut 1 base from V and 2 bases from J, with 15 bases between. CDR3 length: 16 amino acids. CDR3 loop: CASSLGETRGTYEQYF. The CDR3 nucleotides read TGTGCCAGCAGTTTAGGTGAGACTAGGGGAACCTACGAGCAGTACTTC.

The sample holds a few counts of this clonotype. V is TRBV28 and J is TRBJ2-7; possible D gene TRBD1, 6 bases. The CDR3 consists of 13 residues. Deletions cut 5 bases from V and 5 bases from J, with 13 bases between. Germline loops: CDR1 MDHEN, CDR2 SYDVKM. In DNA form, the CDR3 reads TGTGCCAGCAGTACCCAGGGGACGGACGAGCAGTACTTC. Its protein product is CASSTQGTDEQYF.

This clonotype was counted between two and nine times. The chain employs TRBV11-1 and TRBJ2-7; D is unresolved. Germline values: CDR1 SGHAT, CDR2 FQDESV (reference sequence). The germline V and J ends were trimmed by 1 base and 6 bases, with 10 bases remaining between them. This CDR3 is 13 amino acids long. CDR3 coding DNA: TGTGCCAGCAGCTTAGTTCTGGACCGCGAGCAGTACTTC. Amino acids: CASSLVLDREQYF.

This clonotype was detected only a few times. At one end, the junction sequence differs from germline, possibly due to a read error. J is TRBJ1-5 and V is TRBV2; 8 bases agree with TRBD1. The CDR3 has 16 amino acids. The germline V gene encodes CDR1 SNHLY and CDR2 FYNNEI. DNA for the CDR3: TGTGCCAGCAGCGTCCGAGGACAGGGAGGCAAACAGCCCCAGCATTTT. Translation: CASSVRGQGGKQPQHF.

The chain recombines TRBV27 with TRBJ2-7; TRBD1 aligns across 7 bases. The CDR3 totals 15 residues. V gave up 10 bases and J gave up 7 bases; unmatched junction bases: 19. Germline V lookup: CDR1 MNHEY, CDR2 SMNVEV (reference sequence). The CDR3 DNA reads TGTGCCACCGCCGGGACAGAGGCCCTTTTGCGAGAGCAGTACTTC. Its translation: CATAGTEALLREQYF.

This clonotype occurred many times. The rearrangement uses TRBV19 and TRBJ2-1; 9 nucleotides match TRBD2. Germline V gene sequence: CDR1 LNHDA, CDR2 SQIVND (reference sequence). CDR3 length equals 15 residues. V trimming: 7 bases; J trimming: 4 bases; junction bases outside the gene matches: 8. The CDR3 coding sequence is TGTGCCAGTATCGGGGTTAGCGGGAGATACAATGAGCAGTTCTTC. Encoded protein: CASIGVSGRYNEQFF.

The chain employs TRBV7-9 and TRBJ2-7, with a possible D match to TRBD2 (5 bases). Germline CDR1 SEHNR, CDR2 FQNEAQ (reference sequence). With 4 bases removed from V and 0 bases from J, the gap between germline ends came to 13 bases. This CDR3 comprises 15 residues. CDR3 region: CASSSGSEYSYEQYF. The CDR3 DNA reads as TGTGCCAGCAGCTCGGGTAGCGAATACTCCTACGAGCAGTACTTC.

This clonotype was seen a few times. The V and J genes are TRBV7-2 and TRBJ2-1; TRBD2 matches at 8 bases. After removal of 1 base from V and 8 bases from J, the junction contained 7 bases not matched to a gene. The CDR3 has 15 amino acids. The germline V gene has CDR1 SGHTA and CDR2 FQGNSA. The DNA of the CDR3 is TGTGCCAGCAGCTTAGGGCGGGAGGTAGAATATGAGCAGTTCTTC. It translates to CASSLGREVEYEQFF.

This clonotype showed up just a few times. The rearrangement joins TRBV6-6 to TRBJ1-1; no clear D. V lost 2 bases to trimming and J lost 1 base, with 5 bases between them. The CDR3 totals 13 residues. Germline loops: CDR1 MNHNY, CDR2 SVGAGI (reference sequence). DNA for the CDR3: TGTGCCAGCAGTTACAGGTGGAACACTGAAGCTTTCTTT. It is translated as CASSYRWNTEAFF.

V and J are TRBV6-2 or TRBV6-3 and TRBJ2-2; the D is unclear. Trimming removed 0 bases at V and 6 bases at J, with 8 bases between. CDR1 MNHEY and CDR2 SVGEGT come from the germline V gene. This CDR3 is 14 amino acids long. The CDR3 region is CASSYSNLAGELFF. CDR3 bases: TGTGCCAGCAGTTACTCCAACCTGGCCGGGGAGCTGTTTTTT.

Many counts were recorded for this clonotype. The V gene is TRBV18, the J gene TRBJ2-7; 8 bases match TRBD2. From germline, CDR1 is KGHSH and CDR2 LQKENI. The CDR3 has 14 residues. With 6 bases clipped from V and 0 bases from J, the junction kept 4 bases outside the gene matches. The CDR3 sequence: CASSSGTSSYEQYF. In DNA form, the CDR3 reads TGTGCCAGCTCCTCCGGGACTAGCTCCTACGAGCAGTACTTC.

As DNA, the CDR3 is TGTGCCAGCAGTACACCTGGGACAGGCGAGACCACTGAAGCTTTCTTT. Encoded protein: CASSTPGTGETTEAFF. The chain has TRBV6-6 and TRBJ1-1; 8 nucleotides align to TRBD1. The V gene's germline CDR1 is MNHNY and CDR2 SVGAGI (reference sequence). The length of the CDR3 is 16 residues. Unmatched junction bases numbered 12, after V lost 5 bases and J lost 4 bases.

The chain couples TRBV7-2 to TRBJ2-7; tentatively, D is TRBD1 (6 bases). CDR3 size: 18 residues. V was pared by 4 bases and J by 2 bases, with 24 bases between. Looked up from germline, CDR1 is SGHTA and CDR2 is FQGNSA. For the CDR3, the DNA is TGTGCCAGCAGCTCACGAACAGGGATCTCGGGTATTGCCTACGAGCAGTACTTC. Protein product: CASSSRTGISGIAYEQYF.

The rearrangement joins TRBV7-2 to TRBJ2-1, with 7 positions matching TRBD2. The germline gives CDR1 SGHTA, CDR2 FQGNSA. The CDR3 spans 17 residues. V lost 2 bases to trimming and J lost 0 bases; unmatched junction nucleotides: 7. The CDR3 reads CASSLRGAGSSYNEQFF. CDR3 DNA sequence: TGTGCCAGCAGCTTACGGGGAGCGGGGAGCTCCTACAATGAGCAGTTCTTC.

The chain links TRBV30 to TRBJ2-7, with D hard to call. Germline V gene data show CDR1 as GTSNPN and CDR2 as SVGIG (reference sequence). The V end lost 1 base, the J end lost 3 bases, and 4 bases lay between the germline ends. This CDR3 has 11 residues. CDR3 residues: CAWSGDYEQYF. The DNA of the CDR3 is TGTGCCTGGAGTGGAGACTACGAGCAGTACTTC.

The rearrangement uses TRBV20-1 and TRBJ2-7, with 12 bases that match TRBD2. Germline trimming cut 2 bases from V and 5 bases from J; bases unmatched to any gene: 7. This CDR3 spans 15 amino acids. Per germline, CDR1 DFQATT and CDR2 SNEGSKA (reference sequence). CDR3 coding DNA: TGCAGTGCTAGACTAGCGGGAGGGCCGAGGAACGAGCAGTACTTC. Translated, it gives CSARLAGGPRNEQYF.

The rearrangement joins TRBV30 to TRBJ2-3; no firm D call. This CDR3 has 13 residues. Per germline, CDR1 GTSNPN and CDR2 SVGIG (reference sequence). V lost 0 bases and J lost 3, with 7 bases in between. The CDR3 DNA follows: TGTGCCTGGAGTGTACGCCTAACAGATACGCAGTATTTT. Translating it yields CAWSVRLTDTQYF.

This clonotype was seen only a few times. The chain is built from TRBV4-3 and TRBJ1-6, with D unresolved. The V gene lost 5 bases and the J gene lost 9 bases, with 11 bases spanning the gap. The CDR3 is 13 amino acids. In germline, CDR1 is LGHNA, CDR2 YSLEER. CDR3 in amino acids: CASSSLGVSPLHF. CDR3 sequence (DNA): TGCGCCAGCAGCTCGCTCGGTGTTTCACCCCTCCACTTT.